This TCR beta chain was identified in a study of blood T cell repertoires in COVID-19. Profiling relied on immunoSEQ multiplex PCR, and the TCRdb table lists in-frame clones only, not all of them. The repertoire holds over 450,000 clones, with about 89% as singletons. Enrolled during active infection, Seattle patients were then followed longitudinally. CDR3 length: 12 amino acids. J gave up 6 bases and V 6 bases, and 2 bases lay outside the gene matches. Material for sequencing was peripheral blood. The source is a woman between 45 and 60 years old with COVID-19, enrolled during active disease. The chain has TRBV12-3 or TRBV12-4 and TRBJ1-2; 9 bases are a match to TRBD1. CDR3 nucleotides: TGTGCCAGCAGGGACAGGGGCAATGGCTACACCTTC. Protein product: CASRDRGNGYTF.